This section outlines one T cell receptor beta chain sequence together with its context. In the study's own analysis: Estimates of nucleated cell counts were drawn from the amplification of reference gene primers. Sequenced by immunoSEQ multiplex PCR; TCRdb stores in-frame clones only, minus some. The V and J calls and clone size were taken over from that table, and D and trimming were inferred from the DNA. This table holds some 260,000 clones, around 90% found once. This sample is drawn from a study of blood T cell repertoires in COVID-19. The V gene's germline CDR1 is SGHTA and CDR2 FQGNSA. Losses at the gene ends were 4 bases for V and 3 bases for J; bases not matched to a gene: 5. The CDR3 loop spans 15 amino acids.

The receptor was derived from a woman in her 70s with COVID-19, enrolled during active disease. The rearrangement joins TRBV7-2 to TRBJ1-2, with 10 bases identical to TRBD1. The source material was peripheral blood. The CDR3 DNA follows: TGTGCCAGCAGCTCCCGGGACAGGGGCGACTATGGCTACACCTTC. Protein: CASSSRDRGDYGYTF. Using reference TRBV7-2 and TRBJ1-2 for the parts outside the CDR3, the full variable domain is GAGVSQSPSNKVTEKGKDVELRCDPISGHTALYWYRQSLGQGLEFLIYFQGNSAPDKSGLPSDRFSAERTGGSVSTLTIQRTQQEDSAVYLCASSSRDRGDYGYTFGSGTRLTVV.